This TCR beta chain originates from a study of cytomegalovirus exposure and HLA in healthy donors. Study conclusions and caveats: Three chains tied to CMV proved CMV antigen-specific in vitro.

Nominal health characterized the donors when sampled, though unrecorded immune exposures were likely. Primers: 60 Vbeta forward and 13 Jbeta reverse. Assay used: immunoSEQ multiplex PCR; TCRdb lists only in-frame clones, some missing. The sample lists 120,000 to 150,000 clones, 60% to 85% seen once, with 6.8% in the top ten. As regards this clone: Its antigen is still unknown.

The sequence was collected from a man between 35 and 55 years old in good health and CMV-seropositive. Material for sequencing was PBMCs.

The CDR3 bases are TGTGCCAGCAGCTTGAACAGCGGAAGCACAGATACGCAGTATTTT. Translated, it gives CASSLNSGSTDTQYF. The chain is built from TRBV11-1 and TRBJ2-3, with a possible D match to TRBD2 (5 bases). Germline-derived CDR1 and CDR2 are SGHAT and FQDESV (reference sequence). The ends were cut back, 3 bases at V and 0 bases at J, with 10 bases in the middle. This CDR3 is 15 amino acids long.